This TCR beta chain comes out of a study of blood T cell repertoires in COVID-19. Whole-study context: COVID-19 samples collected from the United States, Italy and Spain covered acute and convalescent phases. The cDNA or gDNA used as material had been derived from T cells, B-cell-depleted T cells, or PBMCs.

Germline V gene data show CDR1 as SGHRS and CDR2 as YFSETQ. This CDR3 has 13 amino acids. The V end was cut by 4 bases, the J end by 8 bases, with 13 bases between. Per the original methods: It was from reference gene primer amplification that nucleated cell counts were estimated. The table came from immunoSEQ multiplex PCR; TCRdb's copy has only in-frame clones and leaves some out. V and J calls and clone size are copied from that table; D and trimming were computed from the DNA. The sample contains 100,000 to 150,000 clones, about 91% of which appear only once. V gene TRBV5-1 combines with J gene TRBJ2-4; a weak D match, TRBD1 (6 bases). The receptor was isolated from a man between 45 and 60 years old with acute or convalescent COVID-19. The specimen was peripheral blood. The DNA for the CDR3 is TGCGCCAGCAGCCCCACAGGGCCGGACATTCAGTACTTC. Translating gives CASSPTGPDIQYF.